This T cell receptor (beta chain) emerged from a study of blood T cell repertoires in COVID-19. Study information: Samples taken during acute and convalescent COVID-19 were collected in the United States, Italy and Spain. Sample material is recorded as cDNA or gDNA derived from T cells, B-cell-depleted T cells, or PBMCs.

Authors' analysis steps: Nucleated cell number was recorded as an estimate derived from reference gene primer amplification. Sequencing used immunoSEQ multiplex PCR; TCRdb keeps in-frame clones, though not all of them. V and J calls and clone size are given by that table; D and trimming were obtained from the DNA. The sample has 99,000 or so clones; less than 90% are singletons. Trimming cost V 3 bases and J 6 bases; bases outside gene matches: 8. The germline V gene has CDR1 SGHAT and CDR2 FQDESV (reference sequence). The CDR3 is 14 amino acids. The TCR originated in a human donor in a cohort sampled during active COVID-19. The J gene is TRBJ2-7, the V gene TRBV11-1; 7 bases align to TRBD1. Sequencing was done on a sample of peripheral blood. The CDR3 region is CASSFLLTGSEQYF. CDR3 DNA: TGTGCCAGCAGCTTCCTTCTGACAGGGTCCGAGCAGTACTTC.